Presented here are 9 T cell receptor beta chains from one specimen sequenced in a study of multiple sclerosis patients with progressive multifocal leukoencephalopathy. The assay was immunoSEQ multiplex PCR, and TCRdb's table has in-frame clones only and misses some. The sample carries roughly 28,000 clones, 88% recorded once. The time point here: before natalizumab initiation. Sequenced sample: PBMCs. These receptors were obtained from a human donor with multiple sclerosis.

This rearrangement joins TRBV10-1 to TRBJ1-6; D not resolved. Trimming took off 5 bases at V and 9 bases at J, with 14 bases between the two ends. Germline CDR1 and CDR2: WNHNN and SYGVQD (reference sequence). This CDR3 is built from 14 residues. In DNA form, the CDR3 reads TGCGCCAGCAGTCTCGCGACGGGAGGTTCACCCCTCCACTTT. It translates to CASSLATGGSPLHF.

The rearrangement joins TRBV9 to TRBJ2-1, with D hard to call. Germline V gene data show CDR1 as SGDLS and CDR2 as YYNGEE. Trimming stripped 1 base from V and 7 bases from J, with 6 bases between. This CDR3 contains 12 residues. CDR3 loop: CASSVTVNEQFF. The CDR3 DNA follows: TGTGCCAGCAGCGTAACAGTGAATGAGCAGTTCTTC. The entire variable domain, with the rest obtained from reference TRBV9 and TRBJ2-1, is as follows: DSGVTQTPKHLITATGQRVTLRCSPRSGDLSVYWYQQSLDQGLQFLIQYYNGEERAKGNILERFSAQQFPDLHSELNLSSLELGDSALYFCASSVTVNEQFFGPGTRLTVL.

The chain carries TRBV27 and TRBJ2-7; D is tentatively TRBD1 or TRBD2 (6 bases each). The germline V gene encodes CDR1 MNHEY and CDR2 SMNVEV (reference sequence). Deletions cut 2 bases from V and 4 bases from J, with 12 bases between. The CDR3 is made up of 14 amino acids. CDR3 sequence (DNA): TGTGCCAGCAGTTTAAGGGGGAGGTCGTACGAGCAGTACTTC. This codes for CASSLRGRSYEQYF.

V and J are TRBV6-5 and TRBJ2-6; D is perhaps TRBD2 (6 bases). Trimming cost V 2 bases and J 2 bases, with 7 bases left between them. Germline loops: CDR1 MNHEY, CDR2 SVGAGI. The CDR3 sequence is 15 residues long. Here the CDR3 DNA reads TGTGCCAGCAGTTACGAGCGGGCTGGGGCCAACGTCCTGACTTTC. It translates to CASSYERAGANVLTF.

The chain is built from TRBV19 and TRBJ1-3, with a weak D call TRBD1 (6 bases). Between the trimmed V and J ends, which lost 7 bases and 4 bases, there was a span of 14 bases. The germline gives CDR1 LNHDA, CDR2 SQIVND (reference sequence). The length of the CDR3 is 14 residues. Written as DNA, the CDR3 is TGTGCCAGTACCCGAGGGGGTTCCGGAAACACCATATATTTT. Amino acid sequence: CASTRGGSGNTIYF.

This rearrangement joins TRBV6-5 to TRBJ2-7, with D maybe TRBD1 (6 bases). The germline gives CDR1 MNHEY, CDR2 SVGAGI. Deletions cut 0 bases from V and 2 bases from J, with 14 bases between. The CDR3 totals 16 residues. The CDR3 here is CASSYSFTGTTYEQYF. The CDR3 coding sequence is TGTGCCAGCAGTTACTCATTCACCGGGACAACCTACGAGCAGTACTTC.

The table lists this clone with a count of one. For the CDR3, the DNA is TGTGCCAGTCGGCGGCAACCCTCTCGTACAGATACGCAGTATTTT. Translation gives CASRRQPSRTDTQYF. The chain carries TRBV6-5 and TRBJ2-3; D is uncertain. The CDR3 runs 15 residues. Deletions cut 9 bases from V and 3 bases from J, with 19 bases between. CDR1 is MNHEY, CDR2 SVGAGI, per germline.

This clone has only one observation. The chain has TRBV2 and TRBJ2-1, with 8 bases lining up with TRBD1. Germline V gene data show CDR1 as SNHLY and CDR2 as FYNNEI. CDR3 length: 15 residues. The junction had 11 bases not matched to a gene; V was cut back by 5 bases and J by 8 bases. In DNA form, the CDR3 reads TGTGCCAGCAGTTTCTACCTGGACAGGGAGTATGAGCAGTTCTTC. Encoded protein: CASSFYLDREYEQFF. Based on the CDR3 plus reference TRBV2 and TRBJ2-1, the full variable domain is EPEVTQTPSHQVTQMGQEVILRCVPISNHLYFYWYRQILGQKVEFLVSFYNNEISEKSEIFDDQFSVERPDGSNFTLKIRSTKLEDSAMYFCASSFYLDREYEQFFGPGTRLTVL.

The chain links TRBV4-3 to TRBJ1-2; D unclear. Germline V gene lookup returns CDR1 LGHNA and CDR2 YSLEER. The CDR3 sequence is 15 residues long. Trimming took 0 bases from V and 4 from J, leaving 12 bases between them. The DNA for the CDR3 is TGCGCCAGCAGCCAAGATCCCCAACCGGTCTATGGCTACACCTTC. Translation gives CASSQDPQPVYGYTF.